The 24 T cell receptor beta chains below all came from one sample that was sequenced in a study of cytomegalovirus exposure and HLA in healthy donors. Primers for the PCR totalled 60 Vbeta and 13 Jbeta. Clones were read by immunoSEQ multiplex PCR, and TCRdb kept only the in-frame ones, dropping some. The sample includes 140,000 to 150,000 clones, roughly 77% of them seen just once. The sequenced sample was PBMCs. The receptors originated from a male donor in good health and CMV-seronegative.

V and J are TRBV6-5 and TRBJ2-5; tentative D call: TRBD2 (6 bases). The J call may be mistaken, given a closer DNA end match to TRBJ2-7. This CDR3 contains 14 residues. Germline V CDR1 and CDR2: MNHEY, SVGAGI. The CDR3 spells CASSYQAGPYEQYF. CDR3 bases: TGTGCCAGCAGTTACCAGGCGGGGCCCTACGAGCAGTACTTC.

The rearrangement links TRBV14 to TRBJ2-5, with a weak D call TRBD1 (6 bases). The CDR3 covers 15 residues. Germline V gene data show CDR1 as SGHDN and CDR2 as FVKESK. Trimming removed 4 bases at V and 11 bases at J, with 23 bases between. CDR3 DNA: TGTGCCAGCAGCCTTCTCCGACAGGAGCTTAAGGAGCAGTACTTC. Translated, it gives CASSLLRQELKEQYF. Based on the CDR3 plus reference TRBV14 and TRBJ2-5, the full variable domain is EAGVTQFPSHSVIEKGQTVTLRCDPISGHDNLYWYRRVMGKEIKFLLHFVKESKQDESGMPNNRFLAERTGGTYSTLKVQPAELEDSGVYFCASSLLRQELKEQYFGPGTRLLVL.

The chain couples TRBV6-6 to TRBJ2-7, with D possibly TRBD1 on 5 matching bases. The V end lost 6 bases, the J end lost 2 bases, and 11 bases lay between the germline ends. The germline V gene encodes CDR1 MNHNY and CDR2 SVGAGI (reference sequence). The CDR3 has 13 amino acids. DNA of the CDR3: TGTGCCAGCAGCTGGACAAATACCTACGAGCAGTACTTC. Protein: CASSWTNTYEQYF.

The chain uses TRBV6-1 and TRBJ1-3; 7 bases align to TRBD1. Germline trimming cut 3 bases from V and 0 bases from J; bases unmatched to any gene: 8. The CDR3 extends over 17 amino acids. Germline CDR1 reads MNHNS; CDR2 reads SASEGT. CDR3 residues: CASSDWGRGVSGNTIYF. The CDR3 nucleotides are TGTGCCAGCAGTGACTGGGGCAGGGGGGTCTCTGGAAACACCATATATTTT.

J is TRBJ1-2 and V is TRBV6-5, with 7 bases that match TRBD1. V trimming: 5 bases; J trimming: 4 bases; junction bases outside the gene matches: 10. The germline V gene has CDR1 MNHEY and CDR2 SVGAGI. The CDR3 runs 15 residues. This chain's CDR3 is CASSVQRDSPYGYTF. The CDR3 nucleotides are TGTGCCAGCAGTGTGCAAAGGGACAGCCCCTATGGCTACACCTTC.

J is TRBJ2-5 and V is TRBV12-5, with D perhaps TRBD1 (6 bases). The J call is in doubt because the DNA end fits TRBJ2-7 better. Germline V gene sequence: CDR1 LGHNT, CDR2 FRNRAP. The CDR3 is made up of 13 amino acids. The chain's CDR3 is CASGLSGAYEQYF. CDR3 bases: TGTGCTAGTGGTTTGTCAGGGGCCTACGAGCAGTACTTC.

The chain recombines TRBV10-3 with TRBJ2-3; 8 nucleotides line up with TRBD1. V shed 5 bases and J 0 bases; nucleotides not matched to a gene: 4. Germline V gives CDR1 ENHRY, CDR2 SYGVKD. The CDR3 has 15 residues. Here the CDR3 reads CAISSGTGSTDTQYF. For the CDR3, the DNA is TGTGCCATCAGTTCCGGGACAGGTAGCACAGATACGCAGTATTTT.

CDR3 loop: CASSDPTEKIINYGYTF. The CDR3 DNA reads TGTGCCAGCAGCGACCCGACAGAAAAGATAATTAACTATGGCTACACCTTC. The genes are TRBV9 and TRBJ1-2; D might be TRBD1 (5 bases). CDR1 and CDR2 (germline): SGDLS, YYNGEE. The CDR3 has 17 residues. V was clipped by 3 bases and J by 1 base, with 19 bases between them.

This chain uses TRBV29-1 with TRBJ1-1; D is perhaps TRBD1 (6 bases). The V and J ends lost 7 bases and 5 bases respectively, with 17 bases between them. The CDR3 loop spans 13 amino acids. The germline V gene has CDR1 SQVTM and CDR2 ANQGSEA. The CDR3 here is CSGTGGARTEAFF. The CDR3 DNA reads as TGCAGCGGGACGGGGGGGGCGCGGACTGAAGCTTTCTTT.

V gene TRBV7-2 combines with J gene TRBJ1-1; 11 bases are shared with TRBD1. The CDR3 sequence is 14 residues long. Germline V lookup: CDR1 SGHTA, CDR2 FQGNSA. Trimming removed 8 bases from V and 7 bases from J; junction bases left unmatched: 9. CDR3 amino acids: CASAGQGVFGEAFF. CDR3 nucleotide sequence: TGTGCCAGCGCGGGACAGGGGGTTTTTGGTGAAGCTTTCTTT. The full variable domain, in which reference TRBV7-2 and TRBJ1-1 provide the parts outside the CDR3, is GAGVSQSPSNKVTEKGKDVELRCDPISGHTALYWYRQSLGQGLEFLIYFQGNSAPDKSGLPSDRFSAERTGGSVSTLTIQRTQQEDSAVYLCASAGQGVFGEAFFGQGTRLTVV.

This sequence joins TRBV6-1 and TRBJ2-2; 8 bases are a match to TRBD1. The length of the CDR3 is 15 residues. Germline V lookup: CDR1 MNHNS, CDR2 SASEGT. The trim removed 7 bases at V and 4 bases at J, leaving 8 bases unmatched. The CDR3 region is CASTQGARGTGELFF. The CDR3 DNA reads TGTGCCAGCACCCAGGGGGCGCGGGGCACCGGGGAGCTGTTTTTT.

The chain employs TRBV4-1 and TRBJ2-5, with 9 bases aligning to TRBD1. The CDR3 is made up of 15 amino acids. Germline V CDR1 and CDR2: MGHRA, YSYEKL. With V trimmed by 0 bases and J by 2 bases, 1 base remained unmatched. CDR3 sequence: CASSQEDRGQETQYF. Written as DNA, the CDR3 is TGCGCCAGCAGCCAAGAGGACAGGGGACAAGAGACCCAGTACTTC.

This chain links TRBV15 with TRBJ1-2; the D is unclear. CDR3 size: 13 residues. The germline CDR1 and CDR2 sequences are LNHNV and YYDKDF (reference sequence). The V end was cut by 5 bases, the J end by 7 bases, with 14 bases between. The CDR3 region is CATSQMGRAGYTF. DNA for the CDR3: TGTGCCACCAGCCAAATGGGGAGGGCTGGCTACACCTTC.

This chain links TRBV5-6 with TRBJ2-1; 16 bases match TRBD2. J was trimmed by 7 bases and V by 4 bases; bases with no gene match: 5. Germline CDR1 is SGHDT and CDR2 is YYEEEE. The length of the CDR3 is 16 residues. CDR3 region: CASSLGLAGGPNEQFF. CDR3 nucleotide sequence: TGTGCCAGCAGCCTGGGACTAGCGGGAGGGCCAAATGAGCAGTTCTTC.

The V and J genes are TRBV7-9 and TRBJ2-3; D is possibly TRBD2 (5 bases). Trimming shortened V by 4 bases and J by 2 bases, and 10 bases separated the two germline ends. The CDR3 runs 14 residues. Germline loops: CDR1 SEHNR, CDR2 FQNEAQ (reference sequence). CDR3 region: CASSYPRDTDTQYF. In DNA, the CDR3 is TGTGCCAGCAGCTACCCCCGGGACACAGATACGCAGTATTTT.

This clone is a singleton in its sample. This chain links TRBV7-2 with TRBJ2-7; no reliable D call. The CDR3 length is 14 residues. The germline V and J ends were trimmed by 3 bases and 6 bases, with 15 bases remaining between them. In germline, CDR1 is SGHTA, CDR2 FQGNSA. Here the CDR3 DNA reads TGTGCCAGCAGCTTTGTCCCAATAACCGGCGAGCAGTACTTC. Residues: CASSFVPITGEQYF.

This clone was found a few times. V gene TRBV7-8 combines with J gene TRBJ1-5, with D possibly being TRBD1 (5 bases). The CDR3 spans 14 residues. V was shortened by 5 bases and J by 10 bases, with 18 bases between the two germline ends. Germline values: CDR1 SGHVS, CDR2 FQNEAQ. The CDR3 reads CASSIIRSGGPQHF. CDR3 nucleotide sequence: TGTGCCAGCAGCATTATCAGATCGGGGGGACCCCAGCATTTT.

This clone has only a few counts. The gene calls are TRBV29-1 and TRBJ2-1; 11 bases agree with TRBD2. The CDR3 runs 13 residues. Per the germline V gene, CDR1 is SQVTM and CDR2 is ANQGSEA. V lost 7 bases to trimming and J lost 9 bases; unmatched junction nucleotides: 8. Here the CDR3 reads CSAGTSGSSEQFF. In DNA, the CDR3 is TGCAGCGCTGGTACTAGCGGGAGTAGTGAGCAGTTCTTC.

This chain joins TRBV5-8 and TRBJ1-1, with D hard to call. The V gene lost 3 bases and the J gene lost 2 bases, with 8 bases spanning the gap. Looked up from germline, CDR1 is SGHTS and CDR2 is YDEGEE. The CDR3 has 13 amino acids. As DNA, the CDR3 is TGTGCCAGCAGCTGGGCCCCAAACACTGAAGCTTTCTTT. Its protein is CASSWAPNTEAFF.

This clone was recorded a few times. V and J are TRBV2 and TRBJ2-3; perhaps TRBD1 as D (5 bases). The length of the CDR3 is 19 residues. Between the trimmed V and J ends, which lost 2 bases and 2 bases, there was a span of 23 bases. In germline, CDR1 is SNHLY, CDR2 FYNNEI. Here the CDR3 DNA reads TGTGCCAGCAGTGAAAGGGGCACCTTGTCACAAAGTTTCACAGATACGCAGTATTTT. It encodes CASSERGTLSQSFTDTQYF.

This chain joins TRBV4-2 and TRBJ2-7, with D maybe TRBD2 (6 bases). Germline V CDR1 and CDR2: LGHNA, YNFKEQ. Trimming took 4 bases from V and 4 from J, leaving 17 bases between them. The CDR3 loop spans 15 amino acids. The chain's CDR3 is CASSPARTSTYEQYF. The CDR3 DNA is TGTGCCAGCAGCCCGGCCCGTACTAGCACATACGAGCAGTACTTC.

The rearrangement joins TRBV12-5 to TRBJ1-2; TRBD1 agrees at 7 bases. From germline, CDR1 is LGHNT and CDR2 FRNRAP. The CDR3 contains 13 residues. V shed 4 bases and J 5 bases; nucleotides not matched to a gene: 4. The CDR3 spells CASGSGTAYGYTF. The CDR3 DNA reads as TGTGCTAGTGGTTCGGGGACAGCTTATGGCTACACCTTC.

J is TRBJ2-7 and V is TRBV30; weak D call: TRBD1 (5 bases). The CDR3 is 13 amino acids. V gave up 2 bases and J gave up 3 bases, with 11 bases separating them. Germline V gene sequence: CDR1 GTSNPN, CDR2 SVGIG (reference sequence). The DNA for the CDR3 is TGTGCCTGGAGTTTCAACAGGTTCTACGAGCAGTACTTC. Residues: CAWSFNRFYEQYF. The full variable domain, its missing parts supplied by reference TRBV30 and TRBJ2-7, is SQTIHQWPATLVQPVGSPLSLECTVEGTSNPNLYWYRQAAGRGLQLLFYSVGIGQISSEVPQNLSASRPQDRQFILSSKKLLLSDSGFYLCAWSFNRFYEQYFGPGTRLTVT.

V gene TRBV9 combines with J gene TRBJ1-4; 7 nucleotides agree with TRBD1. This CDR3 region has 15 residues. V lost 2 bases, J lost 1 base, and 2 bases stayed unmatched. Germline-derived CDR1 and CDR2 are SGDLS and YYNGEE. CDR3 sequence reads: CASSVRQGTNEKLFF. CDR3 bases: TGTGCCAGCAGCGTCCGACAGGGAACTAATGAAAAACTGTTTTTT.